This T cell receptor (beta chain) was observed in a study of T cells in Graves' hyperthyroidism and ophthalmopathy. This clonotype was observed once. Its antigen is unknown. Amplified regions were TCR beta CDR3 sequences from RNA transcripts. The HTBI primer set was used in a first-round RT-PCR of the TCR CDR3. Each CDR3 protein gets one entry after TCRdb re-called the multiplex PCR reads with MiXCR. The sample shows almost 600,000 distinct CDR3 sequences, 35% to 55% of them seen only once. V was cut by 7 bases and J by 5 bases, with 19 bases left in between. CDR1 and CDR2 from the germline V gene are KGHDR and SFDVKD. The CDR3 length is 15 residues. Findings and limits, study-wide: Blood also held most thyroid clonotypes expanded beyond 0.001.

V is TRBV24-1 and J is TRBJ2-5; a possible D gene is TRBD1 (6 bases). The sequenced sample consisted of peripheral blood or thyroid tissue (not recorded which). This sequence originates from a woman under 30 with Graves' hyperthyroidism. CDR3 sequence: CATSVERGLFETQYF. The CDR3 DNA follows: TGTGCCACCAGCGTTGAAAGGGGGTTGTTCGAGACCCAGTACTTC.